The rows below give T cell receptor beta chains drawn from one sample of a study of T-cell reconstitution after alpha-beta-depleted transplantation in children. MiXCR, applied by TCRdb to the PCR reads, yields one record per CDR3 protein. The sample lists a few hundred thousand distinct CDR3 sequences, approximately 20% seen once, with approximately 3% in the top ten. Source: PBMCs from the stem cell graft donor, taken from the stem cell graft. These receptors all stem from a human donor who donated a stem cell graft to a child with acute lymphoblastic leukemia. The CDR3 runs from the conserved cysteine through the conserved F or W. The D gene is left open where the match is weak. Size is stated for part of the rows, as once, few or many counts, or as a class when the clone is expanded.

d_gene	v_gene	j_gene	abundance	CDR3aa	CDR3nt
-	TRBV19	TRBJ2-1	-	CASSIDGTPIFNEQFF	TGTGCCAGTAGTATAGATGGGACCCCAATTTTCAATGAGCAGTTCTTC
-	TRBV5-5	TRBJ2-1	-	CASTREGASYNEQFF	TGTGCCAGCACCCGGGAGGGGGCCTCCTACAATGAGCAGTTCTTC
-	TRBV12-3/TRBV12-4	TRBJ1-2	few	CASSLEGTNYGYTF	TGTGCCAGCAGTTTGGAGGGTACTAACTATGGCTACACCTTC
TRBD2	TRBV27	TRBJ2-1	-	CASSYLRTSGYNEQFF	TGTGCCAGCAGTTACCTACGGACTAGCGGTTACAATGAGCAGTTCTTC
TRBD2	TRBV18	TRBJ2-3	-	CASSHLTSGSTDTQYF	TGTGCCAGCTCCCACCTCACTAGCGGGAGCACAGATACGCAGTATTTT
-	TRBV25-1	TRBJ1-6	few	CASSPLDSDSVNSPLHF	TGTGCCAGCAGTCCCCTTGATTCGGACAGTGTGAATTCACCCCTCCACTTT
TRBD2	TRBV5-1	TRBJ2-1	-	CASSLTPRLAGAYNEQFF	TGCGCCAGCAGCTTGACGCCCCGACTAGCGGGGGCCTACAATGAGCAGTTCTTC
TRBD2	TRBV5-1	TRBJ2-2	-	CASSLRDSGRTAGELFF	TGCGCCAGCAGCTTGAGGGACAGCGGGAGGACGGCCGGGGAGCTGTTTTTT
-	TRBV15	TRBJ2-3	once	CATIRGPGVADTQYF	TGTGCCACCATCAGAGGGCCAGGGGTGGCAGATACGCAGTATTTT
TRBD1	TRBV11-2	TRBJ1-6	few	CASSHLNFETGGNDSPLHF	TGTGCCAGCAGCCATCTAAATTTCGAGACAGGGGGAAACGATTCACCCCTCCACTTT
TRBD2	TRBV20-1	TRBJ2-1	few	CSARLAGRNEQFF	TGCAGTGCTAGACTAGCGGGCCGCAATGAGCAGTTCTTC